Listed below are T cell receptor beta chains from one sample, sequenced in a study of patients and donors after allogeneic stem cell transplantation. TCRdb reprocessed the RT-PCR reads via MiXCR and lists one record per CDR3 protein. The sample holds around 150,000 distinct CDR3 sequences, around 28% seen once. Material for sequencing was blood, either unsorted or a sorted T cell fraction (not recorded which). The receptor source for this set is a human donor who was either an allogeneic HSCT recipient or a stem cell or donor lymphocyte infusion donor (not recorded which). It is not recorded whose cells these are; they may come from a transplant donor. The CDR3 runs from the conserved cysteine through the conserved F or W. The D gene is left open where the match is weak. Size values are once, few and many counts, or a class for expanded clones, and some rows have none.

j_call clone_size d_call v_call cdr3_aa cdr3_nt
TRBJ1-6 many TRBD1 TRBV5-1 CASSPGDRGGPLHF TGCGCCAGCAGCCCGGGGGACAGGGGCGGACCCCTCCACTTT
TRBJ1-2 few . TRBV10-3 CAISGTDYGYTF TGTGCCATCAGTGGGACAGATTATGGCTACACCTTC
TRBJ2-1 . TRBD2 TRBV6-5 CASSYSNSGSGEQFF TGTGCCAGCAGTTACTCGAATAGCGGGAGCGGTGAGCAGTTCTTC
TRBJ1-2 many . TRBV27 CASSGGGTYYGYTF TGTGCCAGCAGTGGTGGGGGTACCTACTATGGCTACACCTTC
TRBJ2-1 . . TRBV27 CASSFGMYNEQFF TGTGCCAGCAGTTTCGGAATGTACAATGAGCAGTTCTTC
TRBJ2-1 . TRBD2 TRBV11-2 CASSPRRREGAHEQFF TGTGCCAGCAGCCCCAGAAGGCGGGAGGGCGCCCATGAGCAGTTCTTC
TRBJ2-3 many TRBD2 TRBV6-5 CASSYQTSGMADTQYF TGTGCCAGCAGTTATCAGACTAGCGGGATGGCAGATACGCAGTATTTT
TRBJ2-5 . . TRBV4-2 CASSQVEETQYF TGTGCCAGCAGCCAAGTTGAGGAGACCCAGTACTTC
TRBJ1-3 . . TRBV4-2 CASSQDIYGGSSGNTIYF TGTGCCAGCAGCCAAGATATCTACGGCGGGAGCTCTGGAAACACCATATATTTT
TRBJ2-7 . TRBD2 TRBV7-6 CASSAGLGAYEQYF TGTGCCAGCAGCGCGGGACTAGGGGCCTACGAGCAGTACTTC
TRBJ2-7 . TRBD1 TRBV6-2/TRBV6-3 CATTGTGDHEQYF TGTGCCACCACCGGGACAGGGGACCACGAGCAGTACTTC
TRBJ1-2 few . TRBV5-1 CASSLHVANYGYTF TGCGCCAGCAGCTTGCATGTGGCTAACTATGGCTACACCTTC
TRBJ1-1 . . TRBV4-2 CASSHIGRGLNTEAFF TGTGCCAGCAGTCACATCGGACGGGGGCTGAACACTGAAGCTTTCTTT
TRBJ1-5 few . TRBV19 CASSFGTLSAQPQHF TGTGCCAGTAGTTTCGGGACTCTATCCGCCCAGCCCCAGCATTTT
TRBJ2-1 few . TRBV7-9 CASSLPPSSSYNEQFF TGTGCCAGCAGCTTACCCCCTAGTAGCTCCTACAATGAGCAGTTCTTC
TRBJ1-5 . . TRBV12-3/TRBV12-4 CASSLTGQPQHF TGTGCCAGCAGTTTGACAGGTCAGCCCCAGCATTTT
TRBJ2-1 . . TRBV7-9 CASSLEGAGTEWEQFF TGTGCCAGCAGCTTAGAAGGGGCGGGAACGGAATGGGAGCAGTTCTTC
TRBJ2-1 few . TRBV6-5 CASSYSSLSSYNEQFF TGTGCCAGCAGTTACTCGAGTCTCAGCTCCTACAATGAGCAGTTCTTC
TRBJ2-1 . TRBD1 TRBV5-1 CASSLAQGFYNEQFF TGCGCCAGCAGCTTGGCACAGGGGTTCTACAATGAGCAGTTCTTC
TRBJ2-7 . . TRBV5-6 CASSLAGTKWEQYF TGTGCCAGCAGCTTGGCTGGGACCAAATGGGAGCAGTACTTC
TRBJ2-7 . TRBD1 TRBV2 CASSPGTDFYEQYF TGTGCCAGCAGTCCCGGGACAGACTTTTACGAGCAGTACTTC
TRBJ2-7 . . TRBV5-4 CASSLYWGEPWENYEQYF TGTGCCAGCAGCTTGTATTGGGGCGAGCCGTGGGAGAACTACGAGCAGTACTTC
TRBJ2-1 . . TRBV12-3/TRBV12-4 CASSYSAEQFF TGTGCCAGCAGTTATAGCGCCGAGCAGTTCTTC
TRBJ2-2 few . TRBV7-9 CASSLDSPYTGELFF TGTGCCAGCAGCTTAGACAGTCCCTACACCGGGGAGCTGTTTTTT
TRBJ2-3 few . TRBV5-1 CASSDLASVTDTQYF TGCGCCAGCAGTGATTTAGCGTCTGTCACAGATACGCAGTATTTT
TRBJ1-5 . . TRBV11-2 CASSSLSSNQPQHF TGTGCCAGCAGCTCGCTATCTAGCAATCAGCCCCAGCATTTT